Sequencing of this TCR beta chain was carried out in a study of T cells in Graves' hyperthyroidism and ophthalmopathy. Whole-study context: Sampling of peripheral blood happened at initial diagnosis, prior to any treatment.

With respect to this clonotype: Its antigen is undetermined.

RNA transcripts gave rise to amplified TCR beta CDR3 regions. An initial round of RT-PCR targeting the TCR CDR3 relied on the HTBI primer set. Each CDR3 protein gets one entry after TCRdb re-called the multiplex PCR reads with MiXCR. The sample has approximately 370,000 distinct CDR3 sequences; roughly 17% are singletons. Preceding any ophthalmopathy symptoms, the blood sample dates from first hyperthyroidism diagnosis. PBMCs were obtained from about 9.9 ml fresh peripheral blood. Notes on the study in general: Expanded thyroid clonotypes (above 0.001) were mostly also found in blood.

The receptor was derived from a woman aged 30 to 39 with Graves' hyperthyroidism that later progressed to Graves' ophthalmopathy. Input material: blood.

CDR3 residues: CASTRGLNEQFF. DNA of the CDR3: TGTGCCAGCACGAGGGGCTTGAATGAGCAGTTCTTC. The chain couples TRBV25-1 to TRBJ2-1; D tentatively reads TRBD1 or TRBD2 (5 bases each). V lost 7 bases to trimming and J lost 7 bases, with 11 bases between them. Looked up from germline, CDR1 is MGHDK and CDR2 is SYGVNS. The CDR3 is 12 residues long.